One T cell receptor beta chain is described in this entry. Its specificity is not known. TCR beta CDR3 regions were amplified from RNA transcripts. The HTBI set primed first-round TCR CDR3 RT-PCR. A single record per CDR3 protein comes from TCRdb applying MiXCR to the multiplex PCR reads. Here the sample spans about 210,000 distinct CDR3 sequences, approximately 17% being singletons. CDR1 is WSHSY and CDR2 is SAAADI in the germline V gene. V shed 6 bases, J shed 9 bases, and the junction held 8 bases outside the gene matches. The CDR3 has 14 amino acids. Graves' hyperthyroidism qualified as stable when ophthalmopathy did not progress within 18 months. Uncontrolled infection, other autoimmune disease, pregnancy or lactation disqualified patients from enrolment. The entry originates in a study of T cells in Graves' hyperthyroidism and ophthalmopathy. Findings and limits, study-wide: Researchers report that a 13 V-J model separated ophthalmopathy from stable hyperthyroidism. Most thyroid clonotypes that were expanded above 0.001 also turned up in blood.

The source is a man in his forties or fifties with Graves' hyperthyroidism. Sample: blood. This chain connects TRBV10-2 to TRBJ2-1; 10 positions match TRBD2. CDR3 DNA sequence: TGCGCCAGCAGGTGGAGCGGGAGGGCTCCTGAGCAGTTCTTC. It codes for CASRWSGRAPEQFF.